This TCR beta chain was sequenced in a study of shared clonotypes between healthy human individuals. CD45RO-negative cells were positively selected for CCR7, leaving out terminally differentiated effector memory CD45RA+ cells. The CDR3 length is 14 residues. V was shortened by 1 base and J by 4 bases, with 10 bases between the two germline ends. Germline V lookup: CDR1 SGHDN, CDR2 FVKESK. With regard to this clone: The antigen is not known.

Study-wide results and caveats: Only blood samples were collected, and tissue repertoires likely differ. Across subsets, estimated richness was generally greater for naive than for memory populations.

Methods used by the authors: Junction-only immunoSEQ sequences carried no quality scores, so filtering differed. Sequencing was performed with immunoSEQ multiplex PCR; in TCRdb, only in-frame clones are kept and a portion is missing. That table is the source of V, J and clone size, and D and trimming were worked out from the DNA. The table includes around 650,000 clones, about 96% detected once. This chain connects TRBV14 to TRBJ1-1; D not certain. Source material: naive CD8+ T cells sorted from blood. This sequence was found in a woman in her 30s in good health. CDR3 residues: CASSQVAGATEAFF. The CDR3 nucleotides read TGTGCCAGCAGCCAAGTTGCGGGTGCCACTGAAGCTTTCTTT.